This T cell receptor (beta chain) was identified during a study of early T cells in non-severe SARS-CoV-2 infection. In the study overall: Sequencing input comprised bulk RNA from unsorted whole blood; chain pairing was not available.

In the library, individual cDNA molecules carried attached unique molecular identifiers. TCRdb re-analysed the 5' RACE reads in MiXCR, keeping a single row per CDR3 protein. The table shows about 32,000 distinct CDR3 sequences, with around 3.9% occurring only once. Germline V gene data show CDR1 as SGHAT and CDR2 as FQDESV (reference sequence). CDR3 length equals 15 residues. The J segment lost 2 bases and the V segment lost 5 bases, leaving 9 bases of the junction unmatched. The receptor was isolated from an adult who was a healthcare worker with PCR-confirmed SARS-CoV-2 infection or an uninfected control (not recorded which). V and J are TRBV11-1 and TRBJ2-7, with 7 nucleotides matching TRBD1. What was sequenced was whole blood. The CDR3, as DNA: TGTGCCAGCAGCGGCAGCACCGGGACAGCCTACGAGCAGTACTTC. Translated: CASSGSTGTAYEQYF.